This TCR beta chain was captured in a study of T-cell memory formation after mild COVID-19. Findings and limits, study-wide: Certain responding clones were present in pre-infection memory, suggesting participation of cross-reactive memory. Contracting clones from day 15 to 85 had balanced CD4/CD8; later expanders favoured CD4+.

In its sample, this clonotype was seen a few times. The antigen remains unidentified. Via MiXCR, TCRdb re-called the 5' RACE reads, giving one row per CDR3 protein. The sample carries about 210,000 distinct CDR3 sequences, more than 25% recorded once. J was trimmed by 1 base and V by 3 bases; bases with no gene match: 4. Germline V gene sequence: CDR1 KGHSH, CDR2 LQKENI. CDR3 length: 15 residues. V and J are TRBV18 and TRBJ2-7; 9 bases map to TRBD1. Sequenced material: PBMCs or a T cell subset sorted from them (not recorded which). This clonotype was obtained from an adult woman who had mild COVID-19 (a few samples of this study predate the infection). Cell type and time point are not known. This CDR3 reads CASSPPGQGSYEQYF. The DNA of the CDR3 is TGTGCCAGCTCACCCCCGGGACAGGGTTCCTACGAGCAGTACTTC.